One sample yielded the 5 T cell receptor beta chains listed below, sequenced in a study of identical twins. TCRdb re-called the 5' RACE reads with MiXCR, one entry per CDR3 protein. The repertoire holds 400,000 to 600,000 distinct CDR3 sequences, with under 25% as singletons. Another study also made use of these data, one on yellow fever vaccine responses in identical twins.

Material for sequencing was CD4+ T cells sorted from blood. The receptors were sampled from a young woman in good health.

The chain joins TRBV5-4 to TRBJ1-1, with a weak D call TRBD1 (6 bases). The V and J ends lost 1 base and 0 bases respectively, with 10 bases between them. Germline CDR1 SGHNT, CDR2 YYREEE (reference sequence). The length of the CDR3 is 15 residues. CDR3 sequence reads: CASSLRGVLNTEAFF. CDR3 DNA sequence: TGTGCCAGCAGCTTGAGGGGGGTGTTGAACACTGAAGCTTTCTTT. The whole variable domain, filled in from reference TRBV5-4 and TRBJ1-1, reads ETGVTQSPTHLIKTRGQQVTLRCSSQSGHNTVSWYQQALGQGPQFIFQYYREEENGRGNFPPRFSGLQFPNYSSELNVNALELDDSALYLCASSLRGVLNTEAFFGQGTRLTVV.

The V and J genes are TRBV12-3 or TRBV12-4 and TRBJ2-5, with D perhaps matching TRBD1 (6 bases). CDR3 length: 16 amino acids. V shed 1 base and J shed 4 bases, with 16 bases lying between them. CDR3 sequence reads: CASSLDYRVRVETQYF. The CDR3, as DNA: TGTGCCAGCAGTTTAGATTACAGGGTTAGGGTAGAGACCCAGTACTTC.

The chain links TRBV18 to TRBJ2-5; no firm D call. This CDR3 spans 13 amino acids. Per germline, CDR1 KGHSH and CDR2 LQKENI. Trimming took 4 bases from V and 1 from J, leaving 7 bases between them. The CDR3 sequence is CASSQSIQETQYF. The CDR3 region has the DNA TGTGCCAGCTCACAATCTATCCAAGAGACCCAGTACTTC.

The chain is built from TRBV9 and TRBJ2-1; the D is unclear. The germline V gene encodes CDR1 SGDLS and CDR2 YYNGEE. V gave up 3 bases and J gave up 7 bases, with 8 bases separating them. This CDR3 has 12 residues. The CDR3: CASSGSWNEQFF. CDR3 DNA sequence: TGTGCCAGCAGCGGGAGCTGGAATGAGCAGTTCTTC.

The V call is TRBV12-3 or TRBV12-4, the J call TRBJ2-1, with 16 bases aligning to TRBD2. The CDR3 spans 18 residues. The V gene end was trimmed by 6 bases and the J gene end by 9 bases; junction bases not matched to a gene: 14. CDR3 DNA: TGTGCCAGCAGCCAAACCCAAGGGACTAGCGGGAGGGCCAGTGAGCAGTTCTTC. This translates into CASSQTQGTSGRASEQFF.